These 5 T cell receptor beta chains were all obtained from the same sample, sequenced in a study of blood T cell repertoires in COVID-19. Assay used: immunoSEQ multiplex PCR; TCRdb lists only in-frame clones, some missing. The sample records 150,000 to 200,000 clones, roughly 93% being singletons. The sequenced sample was peripheral blood. These receptors were obtained from a young man with COVID-19, enrolled during active disease.

The chain joins TRBV5-1 to TRBJ1-3; D is perhaps TRBD1 (6 bases). Germline V gene data show CDR1 as SGHRS and CDR2 as YFSETQ. The CDR3 consists of 16 residues. V was cut by 1 base and J by 3 bases, with 14 bases left in between. For the CDR3, the DNA is TGCGCCAGCAGCTTGACGACAACAGGGAGTGGAAACACCATATATTTT. It translates to CASSLTTTGSGNTIYF.

The V call is TRBV6-5, the J call TRBJ2-7; 9 bases align to TRBD2. This CDR3 spans 15 amino acids. The germline gives CDR1 MNHEY, CDR2 SVGAGI. The V gene end was trimmed by 5 bases and the J gene end by 2 bases; junction bases not matched to a gene: 7. The CDR3 nucleotides are TGTGCCAGCAGTACCATAGCGGGAGTTCCCTACGAGCAGTACTTC. Residues: CASSTIAGVPYEQYF.

This clone occurred once. The chain combines TRBV28 with TRBJ2-3; tentative D call: TRBD2 (6 bases). CDR1 is MDHEN and CDR2 is SYDVKM in the germline V gene. V lost 3 bases, J lost 2 bases, and 24 bases lay in between. The CDR3 covers 19 residues. In nucleotides, the CDR3 is TGTGCCAGCAGTTTTAGGAGGGGAAAACCCCTAGGGGACACAGATACGCAGTATTTT. Residues: CASSFRRGKPLGDTDTQYF. Filled out from reference TRBV28 and TRBJ2-3, the complete variable domain reads DVKVTQSSRYLVKRTGEKVFLECVQDMDHENMFWYRQDPGLGLRLIYFSYDVKMKEKGDIPEGYSVSREKKERFSLILESASTNQTSMYLCASSFRRGKPLGDTDTQYFGPGTRLTVL.

The V and J genes are TRBV7-9 and TRBJ2-7; 7 bases align to TRBD1. The CDR3 length is 15 residues. V lost 4 bases and J lost 0; bases outside the gene matches: 6. Germline CDR1 SEHNR, CDR2 FQNEAQ (reference sequence). DNA of the CDR3: TGTGCCAGCAGCTCACCGGGACAGAACTCCTACGAGCAGTACTTC. Its translation is CASSSPGQNSYEQYF.

This rearrangement joins TRBV11-2 to TRBJ2-7; 7 nucleotides align to TRBD1. This CDR3 has 15 amino acids. V lost 6 bases and J lost 0; bases outside the gene matches: 8. Per the germline V gene, CDR1 is SGHAT and CDR2 is FQNNGV. The CDR3 is CASSFDRALSYEQYF. Here the CDR3 DNA reads TGTGCCAGCAGTTTCGACAGGGCCCTCTCCTACGAGCAGTACTTC. Complete variable domain (other parts from reference TRBV11-2 and TRBJ2-7): EAGVAQSPRYKIIEKRQSVAFWCNPISGHATLYWYQQILGQGPKLLIQFQNNGVVDDSQLPKDRFSAERLKGVDSTLKIQPAKLEDSAVYLCASSFDRALSYEQYFGPGTRLTVT.